Presented here are 21 T cell receptor beta chains from one specimen sequenced in a study of patients and donors after allogeneic stem cell transplantation. A single record per CDR3 protein comes from TCRdb applying MiXCR to the RT-PCR reads. The sample includes around 23,000 distinct CDR3 sequences, around 28% of them seen just once. The sequencing input was blood, either unsorted or a sorted T cell fraction (not recorded which). Receptors originate from a human donor who was either an allogeneic HSCT recipient or a stem cell or donor lymphocyte infusion donor (not recorded which). It is not recorded whose cells these are; they may come from a transplant donor.

The rearrangement joins TRBV19 to TRBJ2-2; 10 nucleotides agree with TRBD2. Germline CDR1 LNHDA, CDR2 SQIVND (reference sequence). After removal of 7 bases from V and 0 bases from J, the junction contained 14 bases not matched to a gene. The CDR3 covers 19 residues. The CDR3 here is CASTPRQRGGRPNTGELFF. The CDR3 bases are TGTGCCAGTACCCCGAGGCAGCGGGGGGGCCGGCCGAACACCGGGGAGCTGTTTTTT.

This rearrangement joins TRBV20-1 to TRBJ2-3; tentatively, D is TRBD1 (6 bases). Germline V CDR1 and CDR2: DFQATT, SNEGSKA (reference sequence). V gave up 4 bases and J gave up 2 bases, with 13 bases separating them. There are 14 residues in the CDR3. The CDR3 DNA follows: TGCAGTGCTACGGGACAAACCTACACAGATACGCAGTATTTT. Its translation: CSATGQTYTDTQYF.

This clonotype turned up a few times. The CDR3 nucleotides read TGTGCCAGCACCCCACAGGGACTAAGGGGTGAAGCTTTCTTT. Amino acids: CASTPQGLRGEAFF. The chain joins TRBV7-6 to TRBJ1-1, with D possibly being TRBD1 (6 bases). Germline V gene lookup returns CDR1 SGHVS and CDR2 FNYEAQ. The CDR3 length is 14 residues. Trimming stripped 7 bases from V and 7 bases from J, with 19 bases between.

The chain joins TRBV12-3 or TRBV12-4 to TRBJ1-1; a weak D match, TRBD1 (5 bases). V was pared by 3 bases and J by 0 bases, with 14 bases between. The CDR3 sequence is 16 residues long. CDR3 sequence: CASSLMPWGMNTEAFF. DNA for the CDR3: TGTGCCAGCAGTTTGATGCCCTGGGGGATGAACACTGAAGCTTTCTTT.

This clonotype was picked up a small number of times. This rearrangement joins TRBV4-2 to TRBJ2-5; D unresolved. The CDR3 consists of 13 residues. The germline V gene has CDR1 LGHNA and CDR2 YNFKEQ. V shed 0 bases and J shed 4 bases, with 6 bases lying between them. The CDR3 DNA is TGTGCCAGCAGCCAAGATTGGGTAGAGACCCAGTACTTC. Amino acids: CASSQDWVETQYF.

This clonotype was seen repeatedly, ten times or more. The chain is built from TRBV10-3 and TRBJ1-2; weak D call: TRBD1 (5 bases). CDR1 is ENHRY, CDR2 SYGVKD, per germline. V lost 4 bases and J 7 bases, leaving 13 bases between the germline ends. This CDR3 region has 13 residues. The CDR3 loop reads CAISALQGTGYTF. CDR3 bases: TGTGCCATCAGTGCCTTACAAGGGACTGGCTACACCTTC.

There are a few counts of this clonotype. This chain uses TRBV6-5 with TRBJ2-2, with 8 bases fitting TRBD2. Per the germline V gene, CDR1 is MNHEY and CDR2 is SVGAGI. V dropped 5 bases and J dropped 6; count of bases not matched to a gene: 8. This CDR3 has 15 residues. CDR3 sequence reads: CASSRGLVPPGELFF. The CDR3 region has the DNA TGTGCCAGCAGTCGGGGACTAGTGCCGCCCGGGGAGCTGTTTTTT.

The rearrangement joins TRBV12-3 or TRBV12-4 to TRBJ1-3; 9 bases are a match to TRBD1. The CDR3 runs 14 residues. V was pared by 2 bases and J by 8 bases, with 4 bases of the junction left unmatched. Here the CDR3 DNA reads TGTGCCAGCAGTTTAATGGGACAGGGAGACACCATATATTTT. Translating gives CASSLMGQGDTIYF.

The gene calls are TRBV10-3 and TRBJ1-5; no clear D. Germline assignment: CDR1 ENHRY and CDR2 SYGVKD. The CDR3 consists of 13 residues. Trimming took off 3 bases at V and 4 bases at J, with 7 bases between the two ends. CDR3 loop: CAISESGNQPQHF. CDR3 DNA sequence: TGTGCCATCAGTGAATCCGGAAATCAGCCCCAGCATTTT.

This chain joins TRBV7-9 and TRBJ1-5; a possible D gene is TRBD1 (5 bases). The germline V and J ends were trimmed by 3 bases and 2 bases, with 11 bases remaining between them. Germline lookup yields CDR1 SEHNR and CDR2 FQNEAQ (reference sequence). This CDR3 contains 15 residues. CDR3 residues: CASSFGGRGNQPQHF. The CDR3 DNA sequence: TGTGCCAGCAGCTTCGGGGGGAGAGGCAATCAGCCCCAGCATTTT.

About this clonotype itself: The germline gene is not matched at one end of the junction; a read error may be the cause. J is TRBJ1-1 and V is TRBV7-9, with D unclear. Germline V CDR1 and CDR2: SEHNR, FQNEAQ (reference sequence). The CDR3 is 8 residues long. The CDR3 bases are TGTGCCAGCAGCCCGTTGGCCTTT. It specifies CASSPLAF.

The table lists this clonotype with many counts. The chain employs TRBV27 and TRBJ1-6, with D possibly TRBD1 on 5 matching bases. The CDR3 has 15 residues. Trimming removed 5 bases from V and 7 bases from J, with 15 bases in between. Germline CDR1 reads MNHEY; CDR2 reads SMNVEV (reference sequence). The CDR3 DNA is TGTGCCAGCAGTAGGGCAGCTGAGGGGAATTCACCCCTCCACTTT. Protein product: CASSRAAEGNSPLHF.

The chain carries TRBV20-1 and TRBJ1-1, with TRBD1 matching 7 bases. Germline trimming cut 1 base from V and 1 base from J; bases unmatched to any gene: 6. This CDR3 comprises 15 residues. The germline V gene has CDR1 DFQATT and CDR2 SNEGSKA (reference sequence). The CDR3 here is CSARADRNSNTEAFF. The CDR3 coding sequence is TGCAGTGCTAGAGCGGACAGGAATTCGAACACTGAAGCTTTCTTT.

The sample holds a few counts of this clonotype. The chain employs TRBV9 and TRBJ1-1, with TRBD1 matching 7 bases. After removal of 4 bases from V and 1 base from J, the junction contained 1 base not matched to a gene. CDR1 and CDR2 (germline): SGDLS, YYNGEE. The CDR3 runs 13 residues. The CDR3 protein is CASSRTGNTEAFF. In DNA form, the CDR3 reads TGTGCCAGCAGCCGGACAGGGAACACTGAAGCTTTCTTT.

The chain is built from TRBV4-1 and TRBJ1-1; D gene unclear. Trimming took off 1 base at V and 0 bases at J, with 21 bases between the two ends. The CDR3 runs to 19 residues. Germline V gives CDR1 MGHRA, CDR2 YSYEKL. CDR3: CASSQGLSFPGFMNTEAFF. The CDR3 DNA reads TGCGCCAGCAGCCAAGGTCTGTCCTTCCCGGGCTTCATGAACACTGAAGCTTTCTTT.

This chain connects TRBV6-5 to TRBJ1-2; D unresolved. Trimming took off 2 bases at V and 11 bases at J, with 21 bases between the two ends. The CDR3 spans 15 residues. The germline V gene encodes CDR1 MNHEY and CDR2 SVGAGI. As DNA, the CDR3 is TGTGCCAGCAGTTACGATATCGGGGTTACGGGTGGATACACCTTC. Amino acid sequence: CASSYDIGVTGGYTF.

This sequence joins TRBV30 and TRBJ2-7; possibly TRBD1 for D (6 bases). Trimming removed 4 bases from V and 6 bases from J, with 10 bases in between. The CDR3 has 11 residues. Per germline, CDR1 GTSNPN and CDR2 SVGIG (reference sequence). This CDR3 is CAWKGQTEQYF. The CDR3 DNA is TGTGCCTGGAAAGGACAGACCGAGCAGTACTTC.

This clonotype was seen repeatedly, ten times or more. V gene TRBV20-1 combines with J gene TRBJ1-1, with D hard to call. CDR1 and CDR2 (germline): DFQATT, SNEGSKA (reference sequence). The CDR3 is 11 amino acids. The V end was cut by 5 bases, the J end by 1 base, with 5 bases between. The CDR3 coding sequence is TGCAGTGCTTGGAGGAACACTGAAGCTTTCTTT. This sequence encodes CSAWRNTEAFF.

The V gene is TRBV5-1, the J gene TRBJ2-4; D gene ambiguous. Germline values: CDR1 SGHRS, CDR2 YFSETQ. The CDR3 spans 17 residues. Trimming left V 4 bases short and J 1 base short, with 18 bases between. The CDR3 DNA sequence: TGCGCCAGCAGCCCTCGTATAGCTGGCTTGGCCAAAAACATTCAGTACTTC. This codes for CASSPRIAGLAKNIQYF. Full variable domain (missing parts from reference TRBV5-1 and TRBJ2-4): KAGVTQTPRYLIKTRGQQVTLSCSPISGHRSVSWYQQTPGQGLQFLFEYFSETQRNKGNFPGRFSGRQFSNSRSEMNVSTLELGDSALYLCASSPRIAGLAKNIQYFGAGTRLSVL.

This chain joins TRBV6-5 and TRBJ2-3; possibly TRBD1 or TRBD2 for D (5 bases each). The CDR3 totals 13 residues. With 2 bases removed from V and 4 bases from J, the gap between germline ends came to 7 bases. Germline-derived CDR1 and CDR2 are MNHEY and SVGAGI. CDR3 sequence: CASSYVGPDTQYF. In DNA form, the CDR3 reads TGTGCCAGCAGTTACGTGGGACCAGATACGCAGTATTTT.

This clonotype is medium-sized in the sample. This sequence joins TRBV29-1 and TRBJ2-5; D not resolved. The V and J ends lost 6 bases and 5 bases respectively, with 7 bases between them. This CDR3 contains 10 residues. The germline CDR1 and CDR2 sequences are SQVTM and ANQGSEA. DNA of the CDR3: TGCAGCGTGATATGGGAGACCCAGTACTTC. This encodes CSVIWETQYF.